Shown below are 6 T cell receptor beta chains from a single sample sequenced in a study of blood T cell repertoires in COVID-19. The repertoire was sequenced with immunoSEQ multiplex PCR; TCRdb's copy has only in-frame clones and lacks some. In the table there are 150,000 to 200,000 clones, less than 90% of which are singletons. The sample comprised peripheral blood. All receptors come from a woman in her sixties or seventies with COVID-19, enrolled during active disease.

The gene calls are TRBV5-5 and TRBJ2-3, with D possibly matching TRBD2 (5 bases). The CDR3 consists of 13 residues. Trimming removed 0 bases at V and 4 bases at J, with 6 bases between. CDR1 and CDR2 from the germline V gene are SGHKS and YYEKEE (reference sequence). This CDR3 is CASSLGGPDTQYF. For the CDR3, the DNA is TGTGCCAGCAGCTTGGGAGGGCCAGATACGCAGTATTTT. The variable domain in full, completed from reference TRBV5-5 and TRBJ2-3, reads DAGVTQSPTHLIKTRGQQVTLRCSPISGHKSVSWYQQVLGQGPQFIFQYYEKEERGRGNFPDRFSARQFPNYSSELNVNALLLGDSALYLCASSLGGPDTQYFGPGTRLTVL.

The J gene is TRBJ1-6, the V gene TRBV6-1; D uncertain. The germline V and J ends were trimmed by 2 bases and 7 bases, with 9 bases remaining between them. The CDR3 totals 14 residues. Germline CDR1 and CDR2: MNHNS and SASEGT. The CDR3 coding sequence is TGTGCCAGCAGTGAACCGGGTGCCAATTCACCCCTCCACTTT. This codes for CASSEPGANSPLHF.

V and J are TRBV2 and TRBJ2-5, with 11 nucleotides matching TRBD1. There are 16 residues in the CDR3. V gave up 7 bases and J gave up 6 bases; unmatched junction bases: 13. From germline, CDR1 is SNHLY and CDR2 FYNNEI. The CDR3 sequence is CASNPGQGARSKTQYF. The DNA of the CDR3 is TGTGCCAGCAATCCAGGACAGGGGGCGCGAAGTAAGACCCAGTACTTC.

This chain's CDR3 is CASSTQGASTEAFF. CDR3 bases: TGTGCCAGCAGTACACAGGGGGCTAGCACTGAAGCTTTCTTT. The chain employs TRBV27 and TRBJ1-1; the match to TRBD1 covers 9 bases. V dropped 5 bases and J dropped 4; count of bases not matched to a gene: 5. Germline assignment: CDR1 MNHEY and CDR2 SMNVEV (reference sequence). CDR3 length: 14 amino acids.

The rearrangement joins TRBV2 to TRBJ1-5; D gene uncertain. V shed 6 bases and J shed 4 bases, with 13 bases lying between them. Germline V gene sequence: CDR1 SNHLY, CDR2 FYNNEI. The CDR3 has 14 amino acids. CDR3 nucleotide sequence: TGTGCCAGCAGCATGGCGGGAACTAATCAGCCCCAGCATTTT. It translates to CASSMAGTNQPQHF.

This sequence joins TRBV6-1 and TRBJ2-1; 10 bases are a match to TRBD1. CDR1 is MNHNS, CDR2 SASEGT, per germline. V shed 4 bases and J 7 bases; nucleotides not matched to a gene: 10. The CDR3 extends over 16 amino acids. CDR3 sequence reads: CASSGGGWDRGNEQFF. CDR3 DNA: TGTGCCAGCAGTGGGGGAGGATGGGACAGGGGTAATGAGCAGTTCTTC.